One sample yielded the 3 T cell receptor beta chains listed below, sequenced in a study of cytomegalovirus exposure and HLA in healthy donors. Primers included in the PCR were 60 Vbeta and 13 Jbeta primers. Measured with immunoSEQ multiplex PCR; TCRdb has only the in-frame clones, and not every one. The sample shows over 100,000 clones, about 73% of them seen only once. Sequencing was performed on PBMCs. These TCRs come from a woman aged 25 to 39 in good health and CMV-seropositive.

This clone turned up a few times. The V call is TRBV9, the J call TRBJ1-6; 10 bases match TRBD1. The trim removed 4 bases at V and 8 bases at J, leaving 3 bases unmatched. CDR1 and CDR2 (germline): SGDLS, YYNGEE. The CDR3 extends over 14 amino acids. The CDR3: CASSLGQGYSPLHF. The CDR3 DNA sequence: TGTGCCAGCAGCCTGGGACAGGGGTATTCACCCCTCCACTTT.

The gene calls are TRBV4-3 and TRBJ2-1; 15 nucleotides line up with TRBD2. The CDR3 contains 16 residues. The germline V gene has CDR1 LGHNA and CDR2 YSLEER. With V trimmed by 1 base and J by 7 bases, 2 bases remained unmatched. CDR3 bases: TGCGCCAGCAGCCAAGGGACTAGCGGGGGGGCAAATGAGCAGTTCTTC. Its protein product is CASSQGTSGGANEQFF.

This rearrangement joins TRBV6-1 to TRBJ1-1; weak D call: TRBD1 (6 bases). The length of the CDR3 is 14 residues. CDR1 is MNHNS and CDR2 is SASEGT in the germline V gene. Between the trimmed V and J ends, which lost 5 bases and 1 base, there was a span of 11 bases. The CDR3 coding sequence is TGTGCCAGCAGTAGGTCAGGGGCGAACACTGAAGCTTTCTTT. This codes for CASSRSGANTEAFF.